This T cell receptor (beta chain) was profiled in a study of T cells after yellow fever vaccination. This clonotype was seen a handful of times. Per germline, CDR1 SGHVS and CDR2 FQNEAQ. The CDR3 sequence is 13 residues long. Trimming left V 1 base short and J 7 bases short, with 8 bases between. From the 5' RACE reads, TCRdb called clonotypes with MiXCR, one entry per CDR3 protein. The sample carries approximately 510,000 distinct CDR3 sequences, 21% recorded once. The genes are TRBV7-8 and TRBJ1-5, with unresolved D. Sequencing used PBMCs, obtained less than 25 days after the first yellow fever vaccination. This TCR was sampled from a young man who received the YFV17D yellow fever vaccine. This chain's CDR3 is CASSLGPSQPQHF. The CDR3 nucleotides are TGTGCCAGCAGCTTAGGACCCAGCCAGCCCCAGCATTTT.